What follows are 19 T cell receptor beta chains derived from one specimen sequenced in a study of T cells in Graves' hyperthyroidism and ophthalmopathy. Researchers amplified the TCR beta CDR3 regions from RNA transcripts. HTBI primers drove first-round RT-PCR of the TCR CDR3. TCRdb recomputed calls from the multiplex PCR reads with MiXCR, one row per CDR3 protein. Of 480,000 or so distinct CDR3 sequences in the sample, about an eighth were seen once. Sequenced material: blood. These receptors were collected from a woman aged 18-29 years with Graves' hyperthyroidism.

As to this clonotype: A much more abundant neighbour one base away suggests this may be a read error. This rearrangement joins TRBV5-1 to TRBJ2-7, with 9 bases aligning to TRBD1. The germline CDR1 and CDR2 sequences are SGHRS and YFSETQ. This CDR3 contains 15 residues. The chain's CDR3 is CASNQTGGGSFEQYV. The CDR3 DNA follows: TGCGCCAGCAACCAGACAGGGGGTGGGTCCTTCGAGCAGTACGTC.

CDR3 coding DNA: TGCGCCAGCAGCTTGGAAGGGGCGAACTCTGGAAACACCATATATTTT. Encoded protein: CASSLEGANSGNTIYF. This chain connects TRBV5-1 to TRBJ1-3; maybe TRBD1 (5 bases). The CDR3 sequence is 16 residues long. Germline CDR1 SGHRS, CDR2 YFSETQ. Trimming cost V 0 bases and J 0 bases, with 10 bases left between them.

This clonotype was counted between two and nine times. This chain uses TRBV19 with TRBJ1-5; D unclear. Trimming left V 7 bases short and J 2 bases short, with 15 bases between. Per germline, CDR1 LNHDA and CDR2 SQIVND (reference sequence). The CDR3 spans 15 residues. The DNA of the CDR3 is TGTGCCAGTAAAGAGGAGTCGGGAGGCAATCAGCCCCAGCATTTT. It translates to CASKEESGGNQPQHF.

This clonotype occurred many times. The CDR3 nucleotides read TGTGCCACCAGCAGAGGGGCGGCAATACAAGAGACCCAGTACTTC. Encoded protein: CATSRGAAIQETQYF. The chain uses TRBV15 and TRBJ2-5; no clear D gene. V gave up 1 base and J gave up 2 bases, with 11 bases separating them. CDR1 and CDR2 from the germline V gene are LNHNV and YYDKDF (reference sequence). The CDR3 is 15 residues long.

The gene calls are TRBV29-1 and TRBJ2-1, with TRBD1 as a possible D gene (6 bases). Germline V gene sequence: CDR1 SQVTM, CDR2 ANQGSEA. Trimming cost V 2 bases and J 3 bases, with 14 bases left between them. The CDR3 covers 15 residues. CDR3 bases: TGCAGCGTTGAACCCTCCGACAGGCTCTACAATGAGCAGTTCTTC. It encodes CSVEPSDRLYNEQFF.

The table lists this clonotype with many counts. The CDR3 protein is CASSDARGANTGELFF. CDR3 DNA: TGTGCCAGCAGCGACGCGCGCGGGGCGAACACCGGGGAGCTGTTTTTT. The chain joins TRBV11-3 to TRBJ2-2, with D tentatively TRBD2 (6 bases). Germline-derived CDR1 and CDR2 are SGHNT and YENEEA. V lost 5 bases to trimming and J lost 0 bases, with 13 bases between them. CDR3 length: 16 amino acids. The whole variable domain, filled in from reference TRBV11-3 and TRBJ2-2, reads EAGVVQSPRYKIIEKKQPVAFWCNPISGHNTLYWYLQNLGQGPELLIRYENEEAVDDSQLPKDRFSAERLKGVDSTLKIQPAELGDSAVYLCASSDARGANTGELFFGEGSRLTVL.

This clonotype showed up many times. This sequence joins TRBV19 and TRBJ1-1; D possibly corresponds to TRBD1 (5 bases). The germline V gene encodes CDR1 LNHDA and CDR2 SQIVND (reference sequence). The CDR3 is 17 residues long. V lost 5 bases and J 0 bases, leaving 19 bases between the germline ends. The CDR3 DNA sequence: TGTGCCAGTAGTGTCCGTGCCGGGACGGGATTGAACACTGAAGCTTTCTTT. This encodes CASSVRAGTGLNTEAFF.

In regard to this clonotype: The junction does not match germline at one end; this may be a read error. The chain employs TRBV3-1 and TRBJ2-7, with unresolved D. The germline CDR1 and CDR2 sequences are LGHDT and YNNKEL (reference sequence). The CDR3 contains 11 residues. The CDR3 protein is CASSQGVEQHF. The CDR3, as DNA: TGTGCCAGCAGCCAAGGGGTCGAGCAGCACTTC.

V gene TRBV20-1 combines with J gene TRBJ2-7, with 8 positions matching TRBD2. Looked up from germline, CDR1 is DFQATT and CDR2 is SNEGSKA (reference sequence). The CDR3 sequence is 15 residues long. V lost 3 bases, J lost 4 bases, and 11 bases stayed unmatched. As DNA, the CDR3 is TGCAGTGCTAGGGCCCCAGCGGGAGAGATATACGAGCAGTACTTC. This sequence encodes CSARAPAGEIYEQYF.

This clonotype was seen ten or more times. This chain uses TRBV19 with TRBJ1-5; D gene unclear. The V end was cut by 5 bases, the J end by 6 bases, with 8 bases between. The germline gives CDR1 LNHDA, CDR2 SQIVND (reference sequence). This CDR3 comprises 12 residues. Here the CDR3 reads CASSGTGQPQHF. Here the CDR3 DNA reads TGTGCCAGTAGTGGTACGGGTCAGCCCCAGCATTTT. Drawing the rest from reference TRBV19 and TRBJ1-5, the complete variable domain is DGGITQSPKYLFRKEGQNVTLSCEQNLNHDAMYWYRQDPGQGLRLIYYSQIVNDFQKGDIAEGYSVSREKKESFPLTVTSAQKNPTAFYLCASSGTGQPQHFGDGTRLSIL.

This clonotype showed up many times. The chain has TRBV2 and TRBJ1-5, with a weak D call TRBD1 (5 bases). Per germline, CDR1 SNHLY and CDR2 FYNNEI. The V end was cut by 4 bases, the J end by 4 bases, with 8 bases between. CDR3 length: 13 amino acids. CDR3 in DNA: TGTGCCAGCAGTGGGGGGTGGAATCAGCCCCAGCATTTT. It translates to CASSGGWNQPQHF.

The chain recombines TRBV2 with TRBJ2-3; unclear D gene. The CDR3 totals 13 residues. Per germline, CDR1 SNHLY and CDR2 FYNNEI. V lost 6 bases to trimming and J lost 10 bases, with 17 bases between them. In nucleotides, the CDR3 is TGTGCCAGCAGCGTTAGCACCACTTCTCCGCAGTATTTT. The encoded protein is CASSVSTTSPQYF.

J is TRBJ2-1 and V is TRBV5-1, with 7 nucleotides matching TRBD2. Germline loops: CDR1 SGHRS, CDR2 YFSETQ. This CDR3 is built from 13 residues. The ends lost 4 bases at V and 9 bases at J; junction bases unmatched: 7. The DNA for the CDR3 is TGCGCCAGCAGCCGGGCGGGAGAGGCTGAGCAGTTCTTC. This codes for CASSRAGEAEQFF. The whole variable domain, filled in from reference TRBV5-1 and TRBJ2-1, reads KAGVTQTPRYLIKTRGQQVTLSCSPISGHRSVSWYQQTPGQGLQFLFEYFSETQRNKGNFPGRFSGRQFSNSRSEMNVSTLELGDSALYLCASSRAGEAEQFFGPGTRLTVL.

In this sample, this clonotype turned up a few times. The rearrangement joins TRBV4-1 to TRBJ2-1; D might be TRBD1 (8 bases). This CDR3 spans 14 amino acids. The V gene's germline CDR1 is MGHRA and CDR2 YSYEKL. V was shortened by 5 bases and J by 8 bases, with 16 bases between the two germline ends. DNA for the CDR3: TGCGCCAGCAGCTCTCGGACAGGGAGGGATGAGCAGTTCTTC. It codes for CASSSRTGRDEQFF.

This clonotype has at least ten counts. The CDR3 reads CASSLSEFTSTDTQYF. In DNA form, the CDR3 reads TGTGCCAGCAGTTTATCCGAGTTTACTAGCACAGATACGCAGTATTTT. The V gene is TRBV27, the J gene TRBJ2-3; D unclear. The germline gives CDR1 MNHEY, CDR2 SMNVEV (reference sequence). The CDR3 is 16 residues long. V was shortened by 0 bases and J by 0 bases, with 10 bases between the two germline ends.

J is TRBJ2-3 and V is TRBV7-6; unclear D gene. V gave up 5 bases and J gave up 5 bases, with 14 bases separating them. The germline gives CDR1 SGHVS, CDR2 FNYEAQ. The CDR3 extends over 14 amino acids. The CDR3 DNA reads TGTGCCAGCAGCCCTACCGGGTCCCGAGATACGCAGTATTTT. Its translation: CASSPTGSRDTQYF.

This clonotype was detected ten times or more. The rearrangement links TRBV6-1 to TRBJ2-7, with 7 positions matching TRBD1. V trimming: 7 bases; J trimming: 0 bases; junction bases outside the gene matches: 9. CDR3 length: 15 residues. Germline V gives CDR1 MNHNS, CDR2 SASEGT. The CDR3 bases are TGTGCCAGCACCCCGGTGACAGGGAGCTCCTACGAGCAGTACGTC. Translating gives CASTPVTGSSYEQYV.

This clonotype has more than one count but fewer than ten. The chain uses TRBV20-1 and TRBJ2-5; 11 nucleotides align to TRBD2. V dropped 0 bases and J dropped 4; count of bases not matched to a gene: 7. This CDR3 region has 16 residues. In germline, CDR1 is DFQATT, CDR2 SNEGSKA (reference sequence). The CDR3 region has the DNA TGCAGTGCTAGAGATCCGATAGGACTAGCGGGAGAGACCCAGTACTTC. Its translation is CSARDPIGLAGETQYF.

This clonotype was recorded at least ten times. This chain's CDR3 is CATSDSPPDADTQYF. The CDR3 DNA is TGTGCCACCAGTGATTCTCCCCCCGACGCAGATACGCAGTATTTT. The chain combines TRBV24-1 with TRBJ2-3, with D unclear. Trimming shortened V by 2 bases and J by 4 bases, and 12 bases separated the two germline ends. The CDR3 spans 15 residues. CDR1 and CDR2 (germline): KGHDR, SFDVKD.